Below are 9 T cell receptor beta chains sequenced from a single sample in a study of blood T cell repertoires in COVID-19. This table comes from immunoSEQ multiplex PCR, and its TCRdb copy is limited to in-frame clones, with some not included. The profile shows 300,000 to 400,000 clones, 85% of them singletons. Sequenced input: PBMCs or T cells enriched from blood (not recorded which). Every receptor here comes from a woman aged 25-40 years who had been exposed to COVID-19.

J is TRBJ1-5 and V is TRBV4-2; D unclear. Germline V CDR1 and CDR2: LGHNA, YNFKEQ. The length of the CDR3 is 17 residues. Trimming pared 1 base from V and 4 bases from J, leaving 17 bases between. The CDR3 loop is CASSQVSVLQANQPQHF. The CDR3 DNA follows: TGTGCCAGCAGCCAAGTTTCGGTGCTTCAGGCAAATCAGCCCCAGCATTTT.

This chain joins TRBV9 and TRBJ1-4, with 7 nucleotides matching TRBD1. CDR1 and CDR2 from the germline V gene are SGDLS and YYNGEE. The CDR3 consists of 15 residues. V trimming: 0 bases; J trimming: 6 bases; junction bases outside the gene matches: 5. This CDR3 is CASSVESQGDEKLFF. The CDR3 DNA is TGTGCCAGCAGCGTAGAAAGTCAGGGGGATGAAAAACTGTTTTTT.

This chain uses TRBV30 with TRBJ1-2, with a tentative D call TRBD1 (5 bases). Germline V lookup: CDR1 GTSNPN, CDR2 SVGIG (reference sequence). Deletions cut 2 bases from V and 4 bases from J, with 8 bases between. The CDR3 consists of 12 residues. The CDR3 region is CAWSTRAYGYTF. The CDR3 coding sequence is TGTGCCTGGAGTACCAGGGCCTATGGCTACACCTTC. The full variable domain, with the rest looked up from reference TRBV30 and TRBJ1-2, is SQTIHQWPATLVQPVGSPLSLECTVEGTSNPNLYWYRQAAGRGLQLLFYSVGIGQISSEVPQNLSASRPQDRQFILSSKKLLLSDSGFYLCAWSTRAYGYTFGSGTRLTVV.

The chain carries TRBV11-3 and TRBJ2-1, with 7 bases identical to TRBD1. Trimming took 3 bases from V and 10 from J; bases not matched to a gene: 9. Germline V gene sequence: CDR1 SGHNT, CDR2 YENEEA. The CDR3 runs 14 residues. The CDR3 protein is CASSLRGHNFEQFF. CDR3 bases: TGTGCCAGCAGCTTGAGGGGGCACAACTTCGAGCAGTTCTTC.

This clone has at least ten counts. The chain links TRBV6-5 to TRBJ2-2, with TRBD1 as a possible D gene (6 bases). V gave up 6 bases and J gave up 4 bases, with 9 bases separating them. This CDR3 has 13 amino acids. Per the germline V gene, CDR1 is MNHEY and CDR2 is SVGAGI. CDR3 DNA: TGTGCCAGCAGGAAAGGGGGCACCGGGGAGCTGTTTTTT. It codes for CASRKGGTGELFF.

The chain combines TRBV12-3 or TRBV12-4 with TRBJ1-2, with 8 nucleotides matching TRBD1. The CDR3 is made up of 13 amino acids. The V segment lost 5 bases and the J segment 8 bases; nucleotides outside the gene matches: 7. CDR3 sequence (DNA): TGTGCCAGCAGTATGGACAGGGTAGGCGGCTACACCTTC. Protein sequence: CASSMDRVGGYTF.

V and J are TRBV12-5 and TRBJ1-6; no clear D. Trimming left V 0 bases short and J 12 bases short, with 15 bases between. Germline V lookup: CDR1 LGHNT, CDR2 FRNRAP. The CDR3 extends over 15 amino acids. The CDR3 nucleotides read TGTGCTAGTGGTTTGGTACCGGGAGGGTTCGAACCCCTCCACTTT. Residues: CASGLVPGGFEPLHF.

The chain recombines TRBV3-1 (or the pseudogene TRBV3-2) with TRBJ1-2, with D tentatively TRBD1 (6 bases). Germline CDR1 is LGHDT and CDR2 is YNNKEL (reference sequence). The CDR3 runs 14 residues. The V end was cut by 4 bases, the J end by 4 bases, with 13 bases between. The CDR3 DNA sequence: TGTGCCAGCAGCCGAAATGACAGGAGCTATGGCTACACCTTC. Amino acids: CASSRNDRSYGYTF.

This clone was detected only a few times. The chain has TRBV29-1 and TRBJ1-2; perhaps TRBD1 as D (6 bases). V lost 6 bases, J lost 4 bases, and 15 bases lay in between. Germline-derived CDR1 and CDR2 are SQVTM and ANQGSEA. The CDR3 runs 13 residues. The CDR3 DNA reads TGCAGCGTCGTACCCAGGGGATCCTATGGCTACACCTTC. This gives the protein CSVVPRGSYGYTF. The full variable domain, rest sourced from reference TRBV29-1 and TRBJ1-2, is SAVISQKPSRDICQRGTSLTIQCQVDSQVTMMFWYRQQPGQSLTLIATANQGSEATYESGFVIDKFPISRPNLTFSTLTVSNMSPEDSSIYLCSVVPRGSYGYTFGSGTRLTVV.